The sequence of this T cell receptor beta chain was determined in a study of T cell repertoires in cytomegalovirus infection. Study in general: Both a matching HLA type and CMV infection were indicated by public TCR beta signatures. Study results and caveats: HLA-C-restricted, CMV-specific TCR beta clonotypes were dominant ex vivo.

On this clonotype: Antigen: not known.

CDR1 and CDR2 from the germline V gene are LNHDA and SQIVND (reference sequence). After removal of 7 bases from V and 4 bases from J, the junction contained 8 bases not matched to a gene. The CDR3 consists of 15 residues. MiXCR was run by TCRdb on the reads, yielding one entry per CDR3 protein. The sample contains about 740,000 distinct CDR3 sequences, roughly 36% of which appear only once. This TCR came from a human donor in good health (CMV status not recorded). Some clones in this sample may be carry-over from other donors' samples. The chain joins TRBV19 to TRBJ2-1, with 9 bases matching TRBD1. The specimen was PBMCs. Here the CDR3 reads CASIEGTGIYNEQFF. In nucleotides, the CDR3 is TGTGCCAGTATTGAGGGGACAGGGATATACAATGAGCAGTTCTTC. Using reference TRBV19 and TRBJ2-1 for the parts outside the CDR3, the full variable domain is DGGITQSPKYLFRKEGQNVTLSCEQNLNHDAMYWYRQDPGQGLRLIYYSQIVNDFQKGDIAEGYSVSREKKESFPLTVTSAQKNPTAFYLCASIEGTGIYNEQFFGPGTRLTVL.